This TCR beta chain was found in a study of cytomegalovirus exposure and HLA in healthy donors. Study findings and constraints: Investigators reported more than 150 TCR beta chains as tied to cytomegalovirus.

The donors were members of the validation cohort comprising some 120 subjects, separate from the roughly 640-subject first cohort. TCRdb's copy holds only in-frame clones and misses some; the assay was immunoSEQ multiplex PCR. The sample lists roughly 120,000 clones; 88% were seen once. Regarding this clone: Its antigen is not identified.

The CDR3 has 16 residues. V dropped 3 bases and J dropped 2; count of bases not matched to a gene: 5. Germline values: CDR1 SGHNT, CDR2 YYREEE (reference sequence). J is TRBJ2-2 and V is TRBV5-4, with 9 bases that match TRBD1. Sequenced: PBMCs. The source is a man younger than 35 in good health and CMV-seronegative. CDR3 DNA sequence: TGTGCCAGCAGCTCGGGGACAGGGACTAACACCGGGGAGCTGTTTTTT. Its protein product is CASSSGTGTNTGELFF.